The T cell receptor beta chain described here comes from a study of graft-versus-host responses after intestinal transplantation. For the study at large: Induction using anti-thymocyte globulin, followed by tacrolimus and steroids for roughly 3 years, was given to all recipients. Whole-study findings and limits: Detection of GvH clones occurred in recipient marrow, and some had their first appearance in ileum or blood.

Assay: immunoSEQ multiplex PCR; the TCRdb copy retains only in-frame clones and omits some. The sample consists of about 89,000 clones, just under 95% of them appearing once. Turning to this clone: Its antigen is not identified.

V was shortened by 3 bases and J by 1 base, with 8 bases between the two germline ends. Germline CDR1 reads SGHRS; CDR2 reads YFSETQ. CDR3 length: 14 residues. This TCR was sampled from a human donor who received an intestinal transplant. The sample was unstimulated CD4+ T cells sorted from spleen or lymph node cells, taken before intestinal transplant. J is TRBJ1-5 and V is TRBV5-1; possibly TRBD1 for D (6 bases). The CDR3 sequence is CASSSGVSNQPQHF. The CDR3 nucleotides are TGCGCCAGCAGCTCAGGGGTGAGCAATCAGCCCCAGCATTTT. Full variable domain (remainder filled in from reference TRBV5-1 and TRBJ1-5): KAGVTQTPRYLIKTRGQQVTLSCSPISGHRSVSWYQQTPGQGLQFLFEYFSETQRNKGNFPGRFSGRQFSNSRSEMNVSTLELGDSALYLCASSSGVSNQPQHFGDGTRLSIL.